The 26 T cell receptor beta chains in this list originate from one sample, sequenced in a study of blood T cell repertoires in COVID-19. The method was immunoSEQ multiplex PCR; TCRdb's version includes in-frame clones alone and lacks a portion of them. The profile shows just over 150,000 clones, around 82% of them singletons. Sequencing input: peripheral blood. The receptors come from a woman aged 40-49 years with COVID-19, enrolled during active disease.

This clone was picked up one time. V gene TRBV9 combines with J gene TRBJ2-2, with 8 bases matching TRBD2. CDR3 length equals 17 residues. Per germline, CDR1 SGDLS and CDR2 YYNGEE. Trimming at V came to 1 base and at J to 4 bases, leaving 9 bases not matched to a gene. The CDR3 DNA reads TGTGCCAGCAGCGTAAATGCCCGGGAGGGGGGCACCGGGGAGCTGTTTTTT. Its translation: CASSVNAREGGTGELFF.

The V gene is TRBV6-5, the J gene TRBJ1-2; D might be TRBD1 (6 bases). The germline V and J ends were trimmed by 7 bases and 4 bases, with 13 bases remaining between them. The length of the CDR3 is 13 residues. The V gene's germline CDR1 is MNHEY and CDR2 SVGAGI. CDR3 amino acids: CASMTGRTYGYTF. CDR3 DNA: TGTGCCAGCATGACAGGAAGAACCTATGGCTACACCTTC.

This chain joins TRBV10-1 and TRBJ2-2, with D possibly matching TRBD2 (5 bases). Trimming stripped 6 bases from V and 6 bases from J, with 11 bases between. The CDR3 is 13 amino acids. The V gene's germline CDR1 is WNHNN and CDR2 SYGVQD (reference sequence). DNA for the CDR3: TGCGCCAGCAGCGAAACTAGATCCGGGGAGCTGTTTTTT. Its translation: CASSETRSGELFF.

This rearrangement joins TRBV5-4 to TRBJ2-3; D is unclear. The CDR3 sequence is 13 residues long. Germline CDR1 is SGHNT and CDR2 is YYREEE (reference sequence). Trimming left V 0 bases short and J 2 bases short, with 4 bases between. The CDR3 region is CASSLEYTDTQYF. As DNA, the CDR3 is TGTGCCAGCAGCTTGGAATACACAGATACGCAGTATTTT.

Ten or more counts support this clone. Here the CDR3 reads CAWSPGLAGGTDTQYF. The CDR3 DNA sequence: TGTGCCTGGAGCCCTGGACTAGCGGGAGGCACAGATACGCAGTATTTT. The gene calls are TRBV30 and TRBJ2-3, with TRBD2 identical over 13 bases. J gave up 1 base and V 3 bases, and 4 bases lay outside the gene matches. The CDR3 consists of 16 residues. Germline V CDR1 and CDR2: GTSNPN, SVGIG (reference sequence).

Written as DNA, the CDR3 is TGTGCCACCATAGGGCACAGGGAGCTTTACACCGGGGAGCTGTTTTTT. Protein: CATIGHRELYTGELFF. The chain uses TRBV19 and TRBJ2-2; D is possibly TRBD1 (6 bases). CDR1 LNHDA and CDR2 SQIVND come from the germline V gene (reference sequence). This CDR3 is built from 16 residues. Between the trimmed V and J ends, which lost 10 bases and 3 bases, there was a span of 21 bases.

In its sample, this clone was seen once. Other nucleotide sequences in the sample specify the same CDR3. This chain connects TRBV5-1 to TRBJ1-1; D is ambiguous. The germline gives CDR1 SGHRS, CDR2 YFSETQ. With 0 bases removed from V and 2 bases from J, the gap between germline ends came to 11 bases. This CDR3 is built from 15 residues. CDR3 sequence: CASSLGTGFNTEAFF. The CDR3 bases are TGCGCCAGCAGCTTGGGAACGGGGTTCAACACTGAAGCTTTCTTT.

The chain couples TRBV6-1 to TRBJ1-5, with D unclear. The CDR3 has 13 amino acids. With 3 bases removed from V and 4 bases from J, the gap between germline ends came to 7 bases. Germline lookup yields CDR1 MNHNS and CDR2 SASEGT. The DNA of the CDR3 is TGTGCCAGCAGTGATGACACGAATCAGCCCCAGCATTTT. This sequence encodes CASSDDTNQPQHF.

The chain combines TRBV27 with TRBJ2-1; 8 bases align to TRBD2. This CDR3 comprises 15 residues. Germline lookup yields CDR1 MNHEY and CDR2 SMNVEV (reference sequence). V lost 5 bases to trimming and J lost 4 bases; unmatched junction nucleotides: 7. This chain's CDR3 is CASSLWTSPYNEQFF. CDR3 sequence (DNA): TGTGCCAGCAGTCTCTGGACTAGCCCTTACAATGAGCAGTTCTTC.

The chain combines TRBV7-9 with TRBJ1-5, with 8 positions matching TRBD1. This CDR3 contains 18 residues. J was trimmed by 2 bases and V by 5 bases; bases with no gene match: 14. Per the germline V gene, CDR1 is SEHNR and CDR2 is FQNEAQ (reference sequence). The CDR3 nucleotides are TGTGCCAGCAGCAATTCGCGGCCTGGGACAGGTGGCAATCAGCCCCAGCATTTT. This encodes CASSNSRPGTGGNQPQHF.

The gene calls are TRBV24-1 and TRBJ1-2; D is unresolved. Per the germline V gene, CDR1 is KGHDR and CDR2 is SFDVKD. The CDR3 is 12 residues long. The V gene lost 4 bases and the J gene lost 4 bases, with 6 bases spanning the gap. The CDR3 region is CATSEGSYGYTF. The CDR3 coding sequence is TGTGCCACCAGTGAGGGGAGCTATGGCTACACCTTC.

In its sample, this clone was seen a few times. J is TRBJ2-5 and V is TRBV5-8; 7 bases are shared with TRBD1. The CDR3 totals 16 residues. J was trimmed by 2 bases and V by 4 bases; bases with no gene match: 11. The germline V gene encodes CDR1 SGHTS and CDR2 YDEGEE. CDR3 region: CASSVGTGVVQETQYF. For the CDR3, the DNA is TGTGCCAGCAGCGTGGGAACAGGGGTAGTGCAAGAGACCCAGTACTTC.

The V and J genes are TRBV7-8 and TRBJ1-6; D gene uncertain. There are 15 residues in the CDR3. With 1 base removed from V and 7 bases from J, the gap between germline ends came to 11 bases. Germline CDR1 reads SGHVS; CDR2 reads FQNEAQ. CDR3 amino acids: CASSLGPALNSPLHF. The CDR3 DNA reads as TGTGCCAGCAGCTTAGGGCCTGCCTTGAATTCACCCCTCCACTTT.

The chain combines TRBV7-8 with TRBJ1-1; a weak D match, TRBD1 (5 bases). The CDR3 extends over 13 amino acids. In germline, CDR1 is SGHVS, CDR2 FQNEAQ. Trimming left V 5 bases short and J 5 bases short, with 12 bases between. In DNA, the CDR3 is TGTGCCAGCAGCCCCGGGACTGGGACTGAAGCTTTCTTT. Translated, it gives CASSPGTGTEAFF.

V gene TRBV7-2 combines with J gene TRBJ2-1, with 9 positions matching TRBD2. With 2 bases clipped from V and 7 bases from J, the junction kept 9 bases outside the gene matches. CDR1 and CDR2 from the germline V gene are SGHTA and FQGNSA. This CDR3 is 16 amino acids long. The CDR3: CASSLRKGLARNEQFF. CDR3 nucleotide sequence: TGTGCCAGCAGCTTAAGGAAAGGACTAGCGAGGAATGAGCAGTTCTTC.

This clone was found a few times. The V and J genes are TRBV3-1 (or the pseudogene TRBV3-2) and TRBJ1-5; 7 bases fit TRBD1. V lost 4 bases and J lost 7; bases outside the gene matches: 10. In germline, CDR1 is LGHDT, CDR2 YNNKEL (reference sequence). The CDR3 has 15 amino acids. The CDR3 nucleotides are TGTGCCAGCAGCCGAAGACAGGGTGCTAAGCAGCCCCAGCATTTT. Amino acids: CASSRRQGAKQPQHF.

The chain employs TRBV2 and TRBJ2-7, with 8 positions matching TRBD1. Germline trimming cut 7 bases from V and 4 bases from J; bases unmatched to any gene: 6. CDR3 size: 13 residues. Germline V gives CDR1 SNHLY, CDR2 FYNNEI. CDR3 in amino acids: CASTINRGYEQYV. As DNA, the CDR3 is TGTGCCAGCACTATAAACAGGGGGTACGAGCAGTACGTC.

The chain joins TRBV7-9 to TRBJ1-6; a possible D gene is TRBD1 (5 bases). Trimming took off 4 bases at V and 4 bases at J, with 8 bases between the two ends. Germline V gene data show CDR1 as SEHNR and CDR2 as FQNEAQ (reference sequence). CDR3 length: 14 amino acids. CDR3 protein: CASSSQGYNSPLHF. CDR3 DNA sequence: TGTGCCAGCAGCTCTCAGGGTTATAATTCACCCCTCCACTTT.

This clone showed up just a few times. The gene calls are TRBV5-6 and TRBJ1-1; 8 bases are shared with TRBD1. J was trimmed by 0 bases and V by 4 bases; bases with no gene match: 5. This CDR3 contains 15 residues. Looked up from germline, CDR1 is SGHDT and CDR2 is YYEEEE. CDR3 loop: CASSRQGIMNTEAFF. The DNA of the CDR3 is TGTGCCAGCAGCCGACAGGGGATAATGAACACTGAAGCTTTCTTT.

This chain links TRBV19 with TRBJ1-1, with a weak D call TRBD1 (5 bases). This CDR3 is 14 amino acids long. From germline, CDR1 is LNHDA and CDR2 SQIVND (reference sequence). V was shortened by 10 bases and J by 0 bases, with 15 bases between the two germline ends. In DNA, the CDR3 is TGTGCCACAAGGCCCCAGGGCATGAACACTGAAGCTTTCTTT. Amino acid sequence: CATRPQGMNTEAFF.

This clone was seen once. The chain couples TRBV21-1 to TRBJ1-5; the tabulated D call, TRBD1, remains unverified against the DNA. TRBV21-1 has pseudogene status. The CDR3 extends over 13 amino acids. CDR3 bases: TGTGCCAGCGACAGGCCCTTTTGGCAGCCCCAGCATTTT. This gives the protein CASDRPFWQPQHF.

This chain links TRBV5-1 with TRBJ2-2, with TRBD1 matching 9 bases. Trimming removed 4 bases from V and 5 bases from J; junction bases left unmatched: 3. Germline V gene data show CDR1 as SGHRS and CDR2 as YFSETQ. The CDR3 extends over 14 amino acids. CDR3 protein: CASSRTGETGELFF. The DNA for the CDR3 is TGCGCCAGCAGCCGGACAGGGGAGACCGGGGAGCTGTTTTTT.

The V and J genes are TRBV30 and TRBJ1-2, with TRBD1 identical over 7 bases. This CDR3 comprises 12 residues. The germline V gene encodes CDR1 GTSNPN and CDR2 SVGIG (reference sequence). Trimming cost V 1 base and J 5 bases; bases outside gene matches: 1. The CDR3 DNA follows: TGTGCCTGGAGTGGACAGGGATATGGCTACACCTTC. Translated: CAWSGQGYGYTF.

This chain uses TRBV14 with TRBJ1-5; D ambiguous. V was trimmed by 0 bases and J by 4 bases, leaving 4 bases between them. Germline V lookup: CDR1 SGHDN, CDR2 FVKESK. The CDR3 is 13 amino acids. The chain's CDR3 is CASSQDRNQPQHF. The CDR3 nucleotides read TGTGCCAGCAGCCAAGATCGGAATCAGCCCCAGCATTTT. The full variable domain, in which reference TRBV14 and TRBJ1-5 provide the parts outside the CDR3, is EAGVTQFPSHSVIEKGQTVTLRCDPISGHDNLYWYRRVMGKEIKFLLHFVKESKQDESGMPNNRFLAERTGGTYSTLKVQPAELEDSGVYFCASSQDRNQPQHFGDGTRLSIL.

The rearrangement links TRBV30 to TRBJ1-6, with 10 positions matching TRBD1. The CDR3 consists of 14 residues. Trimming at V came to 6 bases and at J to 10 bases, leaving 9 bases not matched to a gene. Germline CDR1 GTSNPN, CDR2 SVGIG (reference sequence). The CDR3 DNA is TGTGCCTGCCAGACAGGGGGCGGTGGGTCACCCCTCCACTTT. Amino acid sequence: CACQTGGGGSPLHF.

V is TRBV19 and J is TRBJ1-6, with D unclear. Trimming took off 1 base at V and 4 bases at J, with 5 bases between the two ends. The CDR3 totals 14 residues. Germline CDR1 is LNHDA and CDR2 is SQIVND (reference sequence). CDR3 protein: CASSIGQYNSPLHF. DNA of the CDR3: TGTGCCAGTAGTATAGGACAATATAATTCACCCCTCCACTTT. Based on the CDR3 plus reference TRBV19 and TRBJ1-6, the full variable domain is DGGITQSPKYLFRKEGQNVTLSCEQNLNHDAMYWYRQDPGQGLRLIYYSQIVNDFQKGDIAEGYSVSREKKESFPLTVTSAQKNPTAFYLCASSIGQYNSPLHFGNGTRLTVT.